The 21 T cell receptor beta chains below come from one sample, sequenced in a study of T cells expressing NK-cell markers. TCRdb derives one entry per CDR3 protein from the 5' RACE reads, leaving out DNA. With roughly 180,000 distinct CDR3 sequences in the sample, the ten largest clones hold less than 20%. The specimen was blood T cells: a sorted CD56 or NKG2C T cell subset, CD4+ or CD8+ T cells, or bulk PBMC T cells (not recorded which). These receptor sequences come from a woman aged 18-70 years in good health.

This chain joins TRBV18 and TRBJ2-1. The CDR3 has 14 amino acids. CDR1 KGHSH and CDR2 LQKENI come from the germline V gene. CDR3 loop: CASSPPLVYNEQFF.

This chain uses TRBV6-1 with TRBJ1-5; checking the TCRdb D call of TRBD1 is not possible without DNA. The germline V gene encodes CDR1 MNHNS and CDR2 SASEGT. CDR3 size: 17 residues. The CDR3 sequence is CASSTTRDRGGNQPQHF.

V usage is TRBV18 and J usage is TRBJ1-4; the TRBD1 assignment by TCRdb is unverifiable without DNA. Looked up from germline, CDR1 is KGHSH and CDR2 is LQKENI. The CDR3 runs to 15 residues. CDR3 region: CASSRDRGSNEKLFF.

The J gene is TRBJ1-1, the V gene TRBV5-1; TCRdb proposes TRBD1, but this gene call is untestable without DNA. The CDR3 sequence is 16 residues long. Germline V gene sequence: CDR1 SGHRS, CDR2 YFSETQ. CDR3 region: CASSLLPSGGHAEAFF.

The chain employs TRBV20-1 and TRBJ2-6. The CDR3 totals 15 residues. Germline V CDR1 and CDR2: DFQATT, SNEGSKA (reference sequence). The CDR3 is CSATGQSSGANVLTF.

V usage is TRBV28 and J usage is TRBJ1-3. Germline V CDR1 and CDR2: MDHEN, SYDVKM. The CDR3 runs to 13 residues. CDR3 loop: CASSLNQGNTIYF.

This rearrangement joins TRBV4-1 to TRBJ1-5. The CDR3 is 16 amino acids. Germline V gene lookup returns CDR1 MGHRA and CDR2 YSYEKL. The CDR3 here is CASSQDRAGRNQPQHF.

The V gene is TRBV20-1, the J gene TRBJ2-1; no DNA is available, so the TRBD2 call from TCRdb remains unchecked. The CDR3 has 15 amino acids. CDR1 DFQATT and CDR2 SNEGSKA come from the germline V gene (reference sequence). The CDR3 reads CSARRSGASRREQFF.

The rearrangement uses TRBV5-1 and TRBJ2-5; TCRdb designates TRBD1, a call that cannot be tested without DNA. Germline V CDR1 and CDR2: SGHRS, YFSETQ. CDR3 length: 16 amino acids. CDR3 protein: CASSENPTVNQETQYF.

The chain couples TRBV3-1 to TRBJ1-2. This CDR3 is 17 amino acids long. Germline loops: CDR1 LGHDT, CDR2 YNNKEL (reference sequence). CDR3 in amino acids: CASSQDLWTRAPYGYTF.

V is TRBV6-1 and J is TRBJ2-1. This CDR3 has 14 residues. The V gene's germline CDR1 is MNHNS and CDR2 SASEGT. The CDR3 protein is CASRGATEYNEQFF.

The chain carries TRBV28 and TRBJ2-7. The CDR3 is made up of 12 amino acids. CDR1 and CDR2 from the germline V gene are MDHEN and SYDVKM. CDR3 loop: CASGVGSYEQYF.

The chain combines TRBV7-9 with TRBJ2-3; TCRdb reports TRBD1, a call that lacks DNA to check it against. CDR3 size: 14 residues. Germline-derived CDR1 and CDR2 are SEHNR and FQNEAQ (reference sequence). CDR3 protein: CASSRWTGADTQYF.

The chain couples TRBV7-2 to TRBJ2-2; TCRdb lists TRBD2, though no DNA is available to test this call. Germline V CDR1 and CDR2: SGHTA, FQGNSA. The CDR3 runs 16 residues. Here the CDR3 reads CASSAGLAANTGELFF.

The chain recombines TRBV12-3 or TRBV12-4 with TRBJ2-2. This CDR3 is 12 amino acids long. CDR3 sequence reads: CASVINTGELFF.

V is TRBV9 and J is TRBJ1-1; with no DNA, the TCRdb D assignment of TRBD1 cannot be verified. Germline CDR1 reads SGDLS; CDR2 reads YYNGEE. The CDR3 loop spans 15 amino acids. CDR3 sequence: CASSVAARGYTEAFF.

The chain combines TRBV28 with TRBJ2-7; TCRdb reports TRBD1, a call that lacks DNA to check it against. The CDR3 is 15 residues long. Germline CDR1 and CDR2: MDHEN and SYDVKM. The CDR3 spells CASSLSHGASNEQYF.

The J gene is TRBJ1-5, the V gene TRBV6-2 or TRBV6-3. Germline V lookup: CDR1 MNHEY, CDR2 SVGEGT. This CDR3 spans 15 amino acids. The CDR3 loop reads CASSGSDGPNQPQHF.

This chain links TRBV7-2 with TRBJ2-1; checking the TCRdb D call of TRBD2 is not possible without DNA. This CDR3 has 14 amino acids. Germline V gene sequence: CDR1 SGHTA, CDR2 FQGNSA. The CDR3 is CASSLVLAGGLQFF. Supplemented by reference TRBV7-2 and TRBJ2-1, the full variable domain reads GAGVSQSPSNKVTEKGKDVELRCDPISGHTALYWYRQSLGQGLEFLIYFQGNSAPDKSGLPSDRFSAERTGGSVSTLTIQRTQQEDSAVYLCASSLVLAGGLQFFGPGTRLTVL.

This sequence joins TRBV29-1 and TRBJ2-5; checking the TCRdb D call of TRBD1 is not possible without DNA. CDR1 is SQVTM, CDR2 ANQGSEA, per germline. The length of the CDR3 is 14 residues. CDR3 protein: CSVEYSDSQETQYF.

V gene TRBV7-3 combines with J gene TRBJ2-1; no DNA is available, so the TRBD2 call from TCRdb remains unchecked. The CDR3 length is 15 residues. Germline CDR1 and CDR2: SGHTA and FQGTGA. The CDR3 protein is CASSPPSGGENEQFF.